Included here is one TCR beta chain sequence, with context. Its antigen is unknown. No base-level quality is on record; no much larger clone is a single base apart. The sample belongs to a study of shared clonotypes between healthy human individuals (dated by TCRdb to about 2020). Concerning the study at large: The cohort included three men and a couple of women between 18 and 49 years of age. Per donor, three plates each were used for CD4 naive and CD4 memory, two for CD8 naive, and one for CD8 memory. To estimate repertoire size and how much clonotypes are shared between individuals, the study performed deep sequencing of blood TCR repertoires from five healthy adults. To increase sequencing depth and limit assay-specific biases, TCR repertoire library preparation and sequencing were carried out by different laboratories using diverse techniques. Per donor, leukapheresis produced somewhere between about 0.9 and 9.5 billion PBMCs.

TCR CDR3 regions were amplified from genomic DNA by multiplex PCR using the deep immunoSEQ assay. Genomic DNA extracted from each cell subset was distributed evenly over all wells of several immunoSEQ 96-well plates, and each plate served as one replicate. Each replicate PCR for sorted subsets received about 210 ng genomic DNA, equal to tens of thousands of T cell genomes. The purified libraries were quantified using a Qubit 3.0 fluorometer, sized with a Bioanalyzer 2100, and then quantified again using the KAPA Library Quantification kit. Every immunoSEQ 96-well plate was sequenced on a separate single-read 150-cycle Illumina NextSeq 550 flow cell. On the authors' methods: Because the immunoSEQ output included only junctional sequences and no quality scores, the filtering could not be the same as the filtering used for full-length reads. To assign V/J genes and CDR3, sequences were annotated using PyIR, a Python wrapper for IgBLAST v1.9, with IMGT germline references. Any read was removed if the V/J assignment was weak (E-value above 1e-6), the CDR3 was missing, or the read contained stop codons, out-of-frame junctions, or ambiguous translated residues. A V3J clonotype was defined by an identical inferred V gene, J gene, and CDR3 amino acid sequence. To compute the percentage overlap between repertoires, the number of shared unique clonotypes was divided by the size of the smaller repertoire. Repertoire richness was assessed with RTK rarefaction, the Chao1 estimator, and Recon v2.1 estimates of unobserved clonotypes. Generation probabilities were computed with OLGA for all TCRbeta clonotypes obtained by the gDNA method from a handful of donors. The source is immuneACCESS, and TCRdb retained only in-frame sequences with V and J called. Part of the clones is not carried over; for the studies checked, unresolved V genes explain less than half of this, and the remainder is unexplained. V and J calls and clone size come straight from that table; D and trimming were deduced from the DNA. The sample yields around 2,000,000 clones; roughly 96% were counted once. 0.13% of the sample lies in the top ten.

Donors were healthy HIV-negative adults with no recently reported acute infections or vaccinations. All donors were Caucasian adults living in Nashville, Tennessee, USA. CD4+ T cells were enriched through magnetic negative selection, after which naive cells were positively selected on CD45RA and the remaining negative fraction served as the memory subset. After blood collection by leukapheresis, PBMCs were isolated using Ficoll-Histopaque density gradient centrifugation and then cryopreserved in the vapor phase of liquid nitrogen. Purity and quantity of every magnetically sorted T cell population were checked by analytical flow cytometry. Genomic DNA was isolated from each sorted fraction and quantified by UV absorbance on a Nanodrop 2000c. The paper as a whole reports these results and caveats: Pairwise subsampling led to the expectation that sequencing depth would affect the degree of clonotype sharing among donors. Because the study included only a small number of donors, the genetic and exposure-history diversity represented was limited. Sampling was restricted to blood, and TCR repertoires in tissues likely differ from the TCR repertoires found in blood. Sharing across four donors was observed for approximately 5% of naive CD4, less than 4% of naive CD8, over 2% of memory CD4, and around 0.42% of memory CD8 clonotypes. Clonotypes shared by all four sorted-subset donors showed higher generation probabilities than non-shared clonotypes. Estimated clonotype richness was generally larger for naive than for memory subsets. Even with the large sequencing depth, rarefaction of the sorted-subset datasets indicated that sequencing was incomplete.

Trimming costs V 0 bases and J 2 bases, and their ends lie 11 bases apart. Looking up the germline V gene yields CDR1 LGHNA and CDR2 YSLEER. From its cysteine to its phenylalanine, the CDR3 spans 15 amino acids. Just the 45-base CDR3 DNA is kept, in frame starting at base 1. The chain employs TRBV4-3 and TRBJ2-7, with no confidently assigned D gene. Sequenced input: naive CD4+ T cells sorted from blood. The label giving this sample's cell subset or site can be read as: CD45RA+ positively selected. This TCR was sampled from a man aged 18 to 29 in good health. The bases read TGCGCCAGCAGCCAAGAAGGGTCAGGACCCTACGAGCAGTACTTC. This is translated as CASSQEGSGPYEQYF.